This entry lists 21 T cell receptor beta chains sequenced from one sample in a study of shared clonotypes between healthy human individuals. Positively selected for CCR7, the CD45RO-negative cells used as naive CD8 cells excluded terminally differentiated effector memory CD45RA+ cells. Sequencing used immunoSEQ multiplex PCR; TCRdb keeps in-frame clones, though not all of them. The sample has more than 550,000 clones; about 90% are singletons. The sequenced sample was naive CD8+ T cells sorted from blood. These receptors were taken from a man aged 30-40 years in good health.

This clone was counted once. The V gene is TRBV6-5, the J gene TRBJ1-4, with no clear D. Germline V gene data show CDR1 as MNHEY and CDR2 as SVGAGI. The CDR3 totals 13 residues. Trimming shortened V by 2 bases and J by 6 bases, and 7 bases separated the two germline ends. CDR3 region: CASSYVEDEKLFF. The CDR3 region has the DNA TGTGCCAGCAGTTACGTGGAAGATGAAAAACTGTTTTTT.

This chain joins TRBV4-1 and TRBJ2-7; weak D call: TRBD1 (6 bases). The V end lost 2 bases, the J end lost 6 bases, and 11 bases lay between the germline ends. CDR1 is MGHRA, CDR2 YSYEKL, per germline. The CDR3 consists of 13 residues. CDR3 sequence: CASSQYPDSEQYF. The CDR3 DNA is TGCGCCAGCAGCCAATACCCGGACAGCGAGCAGTACTTC.

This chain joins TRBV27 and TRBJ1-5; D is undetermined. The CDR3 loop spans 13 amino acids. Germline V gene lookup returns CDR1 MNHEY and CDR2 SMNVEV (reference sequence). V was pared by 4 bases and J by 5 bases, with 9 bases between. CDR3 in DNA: TGTGCCAGCAGTTCCGACCTACATCAGCCCCAGCATTTT. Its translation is CASSSDLHQPQHF.

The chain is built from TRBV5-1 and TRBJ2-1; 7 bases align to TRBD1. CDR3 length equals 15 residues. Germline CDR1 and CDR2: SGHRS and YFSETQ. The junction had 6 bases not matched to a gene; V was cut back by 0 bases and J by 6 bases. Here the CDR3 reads CASSLVLDRINEQFF. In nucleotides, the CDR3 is TGCGCCAGCAGCTTGGTGTTGGACAGGATCAATGAGCAGTTCTTC.

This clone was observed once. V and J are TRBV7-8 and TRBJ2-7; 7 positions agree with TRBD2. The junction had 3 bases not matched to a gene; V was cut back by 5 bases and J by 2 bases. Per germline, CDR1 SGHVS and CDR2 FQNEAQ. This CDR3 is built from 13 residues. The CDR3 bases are TGTGCCAGCAGCGGCGGGAGCCCCTACGAGCAGTACTTC. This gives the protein CASSGGSPYEQYF.

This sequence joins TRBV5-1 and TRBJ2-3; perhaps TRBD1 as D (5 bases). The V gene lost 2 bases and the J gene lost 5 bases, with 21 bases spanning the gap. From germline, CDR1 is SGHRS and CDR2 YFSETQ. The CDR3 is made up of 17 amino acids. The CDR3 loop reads CASSLGFQGIVGDTQYF. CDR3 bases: TGCGCCAGCAGCTTAGGTTTTCAGGGAATAGTTGGAGATACGCAGTATTTT. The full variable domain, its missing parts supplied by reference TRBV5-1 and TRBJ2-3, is KAGVTQTPRYLIKTRGQQVTLSCSPISGHRSVSWYQQTPGQGLQFLFEYFSETQRNKGNFPGRFSGRQFSNSRSEMNVSTLELGDSALYLCASSLGFQGIVGDTQYFGPGTRLTVL.

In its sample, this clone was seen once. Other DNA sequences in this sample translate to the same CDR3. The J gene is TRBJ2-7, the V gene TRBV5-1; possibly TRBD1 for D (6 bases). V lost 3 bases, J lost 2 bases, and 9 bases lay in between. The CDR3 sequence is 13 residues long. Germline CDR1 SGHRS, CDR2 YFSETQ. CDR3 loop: CASSSTGTYEQYF. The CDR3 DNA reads TGCGCCAGCAGCTCGACAGGAACCTACGAGCAGTACTTC. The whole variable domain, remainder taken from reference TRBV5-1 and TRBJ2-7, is KAGVTQTPRYLIKTRGQQVTLSCSPISGHRSVSWYQQTPGQGLQFLFEYFSETQRNKGNFPGRFSGRQFSNSRSEMNVSTLELGDSALYLCASSSTGTYEQYFGPGTRLTVT.

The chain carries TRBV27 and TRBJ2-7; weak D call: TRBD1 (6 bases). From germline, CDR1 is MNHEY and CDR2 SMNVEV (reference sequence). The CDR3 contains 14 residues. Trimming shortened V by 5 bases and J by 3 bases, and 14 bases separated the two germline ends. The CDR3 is CASSPRDTIYEQYF. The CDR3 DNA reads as TGTGCCAGCAGTCCCCGGGACACCATCTACGAGCAGTACTTC.

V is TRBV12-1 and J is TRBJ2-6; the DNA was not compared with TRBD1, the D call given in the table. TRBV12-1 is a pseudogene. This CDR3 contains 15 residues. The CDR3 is CASLTAFNWANVLTF. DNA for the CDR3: TGTGCCAGCTTGACAGCATTCAACTGGGCCAACGTCCTGACTTTC.

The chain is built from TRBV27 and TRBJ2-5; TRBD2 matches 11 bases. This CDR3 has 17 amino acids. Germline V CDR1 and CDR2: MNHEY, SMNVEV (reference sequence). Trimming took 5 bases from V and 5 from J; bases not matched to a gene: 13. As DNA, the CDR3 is TGTGCCAGCAGTGGGACTAGCGGTTTTCAGAGGCAGGAGACCCAGTACTTC. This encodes CASSGTSGFQRQETQYF.

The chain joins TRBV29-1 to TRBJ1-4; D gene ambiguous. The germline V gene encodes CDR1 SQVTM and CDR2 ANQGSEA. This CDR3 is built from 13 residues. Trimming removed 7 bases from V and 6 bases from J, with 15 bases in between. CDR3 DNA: TGCAGCGCTGTGTCGGGGTTGGATGAAAAACTGTTTTTT. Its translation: CSAVSGLDEKLFF.

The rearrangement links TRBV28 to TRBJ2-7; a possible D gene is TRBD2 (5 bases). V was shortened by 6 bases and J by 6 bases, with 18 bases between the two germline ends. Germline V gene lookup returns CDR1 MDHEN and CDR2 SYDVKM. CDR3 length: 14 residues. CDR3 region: CASSPSREPSEQYF. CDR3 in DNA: TGTGCCAGCAGCCCCTCCCGGGAACCCAGCGAGCAGTACTTC. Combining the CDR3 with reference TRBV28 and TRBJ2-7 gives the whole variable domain DVKVTQSSRYLVKRTGEKVFLECVQDMDHENMFWYRQDPGLGLRLIYFSYDVKMKEKGDIPEGYSVSREKKERFSLILESASTNQTSMYLCASSPSREPSEQYFGPGTRLTVT.

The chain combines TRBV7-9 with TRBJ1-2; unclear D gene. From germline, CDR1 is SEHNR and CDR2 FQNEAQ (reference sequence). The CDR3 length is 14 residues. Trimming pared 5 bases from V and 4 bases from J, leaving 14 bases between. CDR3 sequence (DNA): TGTGCCAGCAGCACAGAACAGAAGTTCTATGGCTACACCTTC. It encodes CASSTEQKFYGYTF.

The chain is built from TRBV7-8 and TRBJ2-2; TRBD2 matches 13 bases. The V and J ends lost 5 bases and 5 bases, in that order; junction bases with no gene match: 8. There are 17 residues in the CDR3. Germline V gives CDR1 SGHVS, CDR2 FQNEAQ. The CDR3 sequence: CASSTPGLAGLTGELFF. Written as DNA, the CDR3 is TGTGCCAGCAGCACTCCGGGACTAGCGGGATTAACCGGGGAGCTGTTTTTT.

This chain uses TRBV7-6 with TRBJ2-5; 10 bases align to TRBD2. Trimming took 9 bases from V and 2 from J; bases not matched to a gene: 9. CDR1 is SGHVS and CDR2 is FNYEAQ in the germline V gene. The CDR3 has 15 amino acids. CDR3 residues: CASSIAGGGQETQYF. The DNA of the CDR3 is TGTGCCAGTTCCATAGCGGGAGGAGGGCAAGAGACCCAGTACTTC.

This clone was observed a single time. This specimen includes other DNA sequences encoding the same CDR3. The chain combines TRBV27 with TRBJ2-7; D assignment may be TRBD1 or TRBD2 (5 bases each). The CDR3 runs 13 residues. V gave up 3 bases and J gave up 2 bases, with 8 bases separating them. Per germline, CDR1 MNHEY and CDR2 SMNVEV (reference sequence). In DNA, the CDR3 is TGTGCCAGCAGTTTCTTGGGGGCCTACGAGCAGTACTTC. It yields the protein CASSFLGAYEQYF.

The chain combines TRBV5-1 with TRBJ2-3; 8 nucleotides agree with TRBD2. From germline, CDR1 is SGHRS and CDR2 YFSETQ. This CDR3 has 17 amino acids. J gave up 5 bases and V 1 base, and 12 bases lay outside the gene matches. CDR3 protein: CASSLYTSGGPLDTQYF. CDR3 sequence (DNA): TGCGCCAGCAGCTTGTATACGTCGGGAGGGCCTTTAGATACGCAGTATTTT.

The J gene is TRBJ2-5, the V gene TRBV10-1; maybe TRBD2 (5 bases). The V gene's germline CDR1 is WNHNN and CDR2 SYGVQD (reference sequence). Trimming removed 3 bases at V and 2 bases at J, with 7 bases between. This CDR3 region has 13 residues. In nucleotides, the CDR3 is TGCGCCAGCAGTGACGGGATACAAGAGACCCAGTACTTC. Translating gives CASSDGIQETQYF.

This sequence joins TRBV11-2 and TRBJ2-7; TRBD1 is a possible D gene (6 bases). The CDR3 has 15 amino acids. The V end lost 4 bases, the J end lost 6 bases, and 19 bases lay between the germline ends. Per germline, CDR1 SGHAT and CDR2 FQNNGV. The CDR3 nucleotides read TGTGCCAGCAGCTCAAATTTAGATAAAGGGGGCGAGCAGTACTTC. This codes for CASSSNLDKGGEQYF.

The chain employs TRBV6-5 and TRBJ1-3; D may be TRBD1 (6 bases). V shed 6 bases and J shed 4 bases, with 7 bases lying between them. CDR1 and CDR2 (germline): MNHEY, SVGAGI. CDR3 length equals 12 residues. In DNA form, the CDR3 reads TGTGCCAGCAGGACAGGAGGAAACACCATATATTTT. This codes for CASRTGGNTIYF.

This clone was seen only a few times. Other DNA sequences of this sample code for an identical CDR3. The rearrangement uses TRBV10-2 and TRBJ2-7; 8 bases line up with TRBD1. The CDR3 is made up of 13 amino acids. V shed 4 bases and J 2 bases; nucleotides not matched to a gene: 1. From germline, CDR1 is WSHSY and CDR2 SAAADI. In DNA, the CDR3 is TGCGCCAGCAGTGGGACAGGGACCTACGAGCAGTACTTC. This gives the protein CASSGTGTYEQYF.